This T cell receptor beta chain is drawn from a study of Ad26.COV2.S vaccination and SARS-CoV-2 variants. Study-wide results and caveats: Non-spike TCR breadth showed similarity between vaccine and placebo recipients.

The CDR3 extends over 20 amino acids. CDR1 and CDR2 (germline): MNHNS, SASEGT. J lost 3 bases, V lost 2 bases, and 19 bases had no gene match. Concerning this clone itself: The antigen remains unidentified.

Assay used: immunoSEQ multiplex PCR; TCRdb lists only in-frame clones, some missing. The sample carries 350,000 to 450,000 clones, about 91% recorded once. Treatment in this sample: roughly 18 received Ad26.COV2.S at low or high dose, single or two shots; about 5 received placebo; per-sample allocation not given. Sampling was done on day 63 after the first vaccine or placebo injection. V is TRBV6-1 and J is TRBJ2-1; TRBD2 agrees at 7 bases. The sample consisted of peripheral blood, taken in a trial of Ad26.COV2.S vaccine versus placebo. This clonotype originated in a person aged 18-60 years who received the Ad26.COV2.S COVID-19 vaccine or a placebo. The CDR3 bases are TGTGCCAGCAGTGAAACTAGGGTACTAGCGCCACGACCCGGCTACAATGAGCAGTTCTTC. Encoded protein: CASSETRVLAPRPGYNEQFF.